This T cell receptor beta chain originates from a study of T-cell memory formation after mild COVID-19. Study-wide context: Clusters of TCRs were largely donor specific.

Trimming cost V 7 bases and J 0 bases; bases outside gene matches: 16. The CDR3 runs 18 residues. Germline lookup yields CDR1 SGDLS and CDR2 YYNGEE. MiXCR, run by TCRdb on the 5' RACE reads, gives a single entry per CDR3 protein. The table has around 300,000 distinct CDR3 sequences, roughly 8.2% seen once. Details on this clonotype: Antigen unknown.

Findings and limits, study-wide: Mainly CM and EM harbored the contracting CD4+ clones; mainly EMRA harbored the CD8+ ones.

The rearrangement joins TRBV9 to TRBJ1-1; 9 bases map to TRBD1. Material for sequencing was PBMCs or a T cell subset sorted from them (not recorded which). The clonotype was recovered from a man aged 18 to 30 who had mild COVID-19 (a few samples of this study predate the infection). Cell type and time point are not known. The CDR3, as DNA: TGTGCCAGCCCCCCCCCAGACAGGGGGAAGGAGGTGAACACTGAAGCTTTCTTT. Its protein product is CASPPPDRGKEVNTEAFF.